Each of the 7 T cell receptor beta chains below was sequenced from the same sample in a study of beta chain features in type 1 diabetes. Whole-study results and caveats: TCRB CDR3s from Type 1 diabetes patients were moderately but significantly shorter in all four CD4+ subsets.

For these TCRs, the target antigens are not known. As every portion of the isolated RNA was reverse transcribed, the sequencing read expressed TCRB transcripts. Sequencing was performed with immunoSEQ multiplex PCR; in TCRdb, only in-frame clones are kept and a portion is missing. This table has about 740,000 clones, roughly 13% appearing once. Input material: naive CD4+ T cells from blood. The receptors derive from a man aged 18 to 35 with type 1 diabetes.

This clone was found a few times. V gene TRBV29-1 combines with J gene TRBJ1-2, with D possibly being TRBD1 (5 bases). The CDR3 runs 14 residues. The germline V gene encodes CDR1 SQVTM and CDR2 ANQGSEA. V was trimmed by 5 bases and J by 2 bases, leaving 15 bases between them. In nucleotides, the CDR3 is TGCAGCGTTTCCCCTAGGGGCATCAACTATGGCTACACCTTC. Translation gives CSVSPRGINYGYTF.

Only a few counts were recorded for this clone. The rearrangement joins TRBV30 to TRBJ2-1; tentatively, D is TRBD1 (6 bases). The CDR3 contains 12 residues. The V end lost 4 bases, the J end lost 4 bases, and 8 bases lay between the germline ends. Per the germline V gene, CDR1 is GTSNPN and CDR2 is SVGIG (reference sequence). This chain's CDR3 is CAWNREYNEQFF. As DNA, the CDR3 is TGTGCCTGGAACAGGGAATACAATGAGCAGTTCTTC.

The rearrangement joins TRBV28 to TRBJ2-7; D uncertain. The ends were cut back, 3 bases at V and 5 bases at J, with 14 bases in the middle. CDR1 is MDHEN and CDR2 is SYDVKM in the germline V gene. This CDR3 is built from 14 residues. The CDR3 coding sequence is TGTGCCAGCAGTTTGAGTAGGGATGGAAACGAGCAGTACTTC. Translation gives CASSLSRDGNEQYF. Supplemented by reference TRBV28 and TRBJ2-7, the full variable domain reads DVKVTQSSRYLVKRTGEKVFLECVQDMDHENMFWYRQDPGLGLRLIYFSYDVKMKEKGDIPEGYSVSREKKERFSLILESASTNQTSMYLCASSLSRDGNEQYFGPGTRLTVT.

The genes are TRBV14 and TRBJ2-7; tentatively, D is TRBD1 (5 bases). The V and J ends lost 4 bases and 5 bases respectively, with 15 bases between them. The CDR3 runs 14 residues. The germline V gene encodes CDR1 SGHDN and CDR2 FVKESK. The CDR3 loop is CASSPRAIPHEQYF. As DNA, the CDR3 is TGTGCCAGCAGCCCCAGGGCAATCCCCCACGAGCAGTACTTC.

CDR3 region: CASSFPGQNSPLHF. As DNA, the CDR3 is TGTGCCAGCAGCTTTCCAGGGCAGAATTCACCCCTCCACTTT. The V gene is TRBV5-6, the J gene TRBJ1-6; perhaps TRBD1 as D (5 bases). Deletions cut 2 bases from V and 7 bases from J, with 10 bases between. CDR3 length: 14 amino acids. The germline V gene encodes CDR1 SGHDT and CDR2 YYEEEE.

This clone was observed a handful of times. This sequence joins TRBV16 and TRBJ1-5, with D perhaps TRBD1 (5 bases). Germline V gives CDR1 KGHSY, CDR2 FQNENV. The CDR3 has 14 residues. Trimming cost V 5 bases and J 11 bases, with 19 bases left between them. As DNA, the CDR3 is TGTGCCAGCAGCGACGGGACGACCTTTTTGGCCCAGCATTTT. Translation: CASSDGTTFLAQHF.

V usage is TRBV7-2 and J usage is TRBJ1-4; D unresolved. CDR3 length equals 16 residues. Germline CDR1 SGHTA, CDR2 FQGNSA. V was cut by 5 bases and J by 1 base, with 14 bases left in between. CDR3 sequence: CASSGLSGLTNEKLFF. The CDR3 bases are TGTGCCAGCAGCGGACTCTCGGGTTTAACTAATGAAAAACTGTTTTTT.